This T cell receptor beta chain comes out of a study of T cells in localized non-small cell lung cancer. Clones were read by immunoSEQ multiplex PCR, and TCRdb kept only the in-frame ones, dropping some. Seen here are some 29,000 clones, roughly 89% observed once, and the top ten hold roughly 2.8%. Broader study findings: Adjacent lung had a median roughly 50 of the 100 largest tumor clones. Tumor showed lower T cell clonality than uninvolved adjacent lung, where it was highest. Among blood samples, higher T cell density accompanied longer overall survival.

Trimming left V 3 bases short and J 0 bases short, with 5 bases between. In germline, CDR1 is SGHDN, CDR2 FVKESK. This CDR3 spans 13 amino acids. Points on this clone: What it recognizes is unknown.

This receptor was identified in a woman aged 18 to 55 with stage I lung adenocarcinoma. The chain joins TRBV14 to TRBJ1-2; possibly TRBD1 for D (5 bases). The material was peripheral blood, obtained before any cancer treatment. The DNA of the CDR3 is TGTGCCAGCAGCCAGGGGGCTAACTATGGCTACACCTTC. Protein product: CASSQGANYGYTF.